These 11 T cell receptor beta chains were sequenced from one sample in a study of T cells in Graves' hyperthyroidism and ophthalmopathy. TCR beta CDR3 regions were amplified from RNA. A first-round RT-PCR of the TCR CDR3 used the HTBI primer set. In TCRdb, the multiplex PCR reads were re-called with MiXCR into one record per CDR3 protein. The table has fewer than 850,000 distinct CDR3 sequences, roughly 17% seen once; the top ten hold about a sixth. The sample taken for sequencing was blood. Receptors were obtained from a man in his forties or fifties with Graves' hyperthyroidism.

This clonotype appeared many times. V usage is TRBV18 and J usage is TRBJ1-1, with D unresolved. The CDR3 is 13 amino acids. The germline V gene has CDR1 KGHSH and CDR2 LQKENI. Between the trimmed V and J ends, which lost 0 bases and 6 bases, there was a span of 8 bases. DNA for the CDR3: TGTGCCAGCTCACCACCGGTCTTCCCTGAAGCTTTCTTT. Protein: CASSPPVFPEAFF. Variable domain in full (rest from reference TRBV18 and TRBJ1-1): NAGVMQNPRHLVRRRGQEARLRCSPMKGHSHVYWYRQLPEEGLKFMVYLQKENIIDESGMPKERFSAEFPKEGPSILRIQQVVRGDSAAYFCASSPPVFPEAFFGQGTRLTVV.

This clonotype was recorded many times. V gene TRBV18 combines with J gene TRBJ2-5, with unresolved D. Deletions cut 3 bases from V and 4 bases from J, with 6 bases between. This CDR3 has 12 residues. Germline values: CDR1 KGHSH, CDR2 LQKENI. CDR3 region: CASSPDGETQYF. Written as DNA, the CDR3 is TGTGCCAGCTCACCGGACGGAGAGACCCAGTACTTC.

This clonotype showed up many times. J is TRBJ2-3 and V is TRBV6-1; perhaps TRBD2 as D (6 bases). Trimming shortened V by 5 bases and J by 0 bases, and 15 bases separated the two germline ends. Germline CDR1 MNHNS, CDR2 SASEGT. This CDR3 spans 16 amino acids. CDR3 residues: CASSLLGGVSTDTQYF. CDR3 DNA sequence: TGTGCCAGCAGTCTACTAGGAGGGGTTAGCACAGATACGCAGTATTTT.

This clonotype came up many times. The chain joins TRBV7-2 to TRBJ2-7; D is possibly TRBD2 (6 bases). CDR3 length: 17 residues. Germline loops: CDR1 SGHTA, CDR2 FQGNSA. Trimming removed 1 base at V and 0 bases at J, with 16 bases between. The CDR3 DNA sequence: TGTGCCAGCAGCTTAGGGGCCCTGCGGGATCCCTCCTACGAGCAGTACTTC. Its translation is CASSLGALRDPSYEQYF.

This clonotype came up a few times. This is likely a read error, given that the CDR3 carries no conserved phenylalanine or tryptophan at its end. The chain couples TRBV19 to TRBJ2-2, with 9 bases lining up with TRBD1. The CDR3 sequence is 15 residues long. Germline V lookup: CDR1 LNHDA, CDR2 SQIVND (reference sequence). Trimming took 6 bases from V and 2 from J; bases not matched to a gene: 4. The CDR3 sequence: CASRDRGPNTGELFS. The CDR3, as DNA: TGTGCCAGTAGGGACAGGGGTCCAAACACCGGGGAGCTGTTTTCT.

CDR3 sequence reads: CASSLQGSGSEQYF. CDR3 DNA sequence: TGTGCCAGCAGTTTACAGGGAAGTGGAAGCGAGCAGTACTTC. The chain couples TRBV28 to TRBJ2-7; possible D gene TRBD1, 5 bases. In germline, CDR1 is MDHEN, CDR2 SYDVKM. The CDR3 runs 14 residues. Trimming left V 2 bases short and J 6 bases short, with 14 bases between.

The chain is built from TRBV7-9 and TRBJ2-5; 7 bases map to TRBD1. Germline CDR1 is SEHNR and CDR2 is FQNEAQ (reference sequence). V dropped 5 bases and J dropped 4; count of bases not matched to a gene: 13. CDR3 length: 16 amino acids. The CDR3 region is CASSGHRGWGTETQYF. CDR3 bases: TGTGCCAGCAGCGGACACAGGGGATGGGGTACAGAGACCCAGTACTTC.

J is TRBJ2-1 and V is TRBV19; TRBD2 aligns across 9 bases. Per the germline V gene, CDR1 is LNHDA and CDR2 is SQIVND (reference sequence). The CDR3 extends over 15 amino acids. Trimming took 8 bases from V and 3 from J; bases not matched to a gene: 8. This chain's CDR3 is CASYSGRTGYNEQFF. CDR3 nucleotide sequence: TGTGCCAGTTACAGCGGGAGGACGGGCTACAATGAGCAGTTCTTC.

This clonotype was picked up many times. This chain links TRBV3-1 with TRBJ2-7; TRBD2 agrees at 7 bases. The J segment lost 1 base and the V segment lost 1 base, leaving 7 bases of the junction unmatched. Germline CDR1 and CDR2: LGHDT and YNNKEL (reference sequence). CDR3 size: 16 residues. CDR3 amino acids: CASSQGWLAVSYEQYF. Here the CDR3 DNA reads TGTGCCAGCAGCCAAGGCTGGCTAGCGGTGTCCTACGAGCAGTACTTC.

There are many counts of this clonotype. This chain links TRBV11-1 with TRBJ2-5; D gene ambiguous. V lost 1 base and J 1 base, leaving 4 bases between the germline ends. CDR3 length equals 13 residues. CDR1 is SGHAT, CDR2 FQDESV, per germline (reference sequence). CDR3 bases: TGTGCCAGCAGCTTAGATGTCCAAGAGACCCAGTACTTC. It translates to CASSLDVQETQYF.

There are many counts of this clonotype. The chain carries TRBV29-1 and TRBJ1-1; the D gene is possibly TRBD1 (5 bases). The CDR3 runs 12 residues. Trimming removed 2 bases from V and 4 bases from J, with 8 bases in between. Germline assignment: CDR1 SQVTM and CDR2 ANQGSEA. Here the CDR3 DNA reads TGCAGCGTTGAACCCGGGGGCACTGAAGCTTTCTTT. Its protein product is CSVEPGGTEAFF.